This TCR beta chain was sequenced during a study of cytomegalovirus exposure and HLA in healthy donors. TCRdb keeps only in-frame clones here, not all; method: immunoSEQ multiplex PCR. The profile shows under 85,000 clones, roughly 94% of them singletons. Trimming took 2 bases from V and 0 from J, leaving 10 bases between them. Looked up from germline, CDR1 is SGDLS and CDR2 is YYNGEE. The length of the CDR3 is 15 residues. The material sequenced was PBMCs. The TCR comes from a woman aged 18-30 years in good health and CMV-seropositive. The rearrangement joins TRBV9 to TRBJ2-3; TRBD1 might be the D (6 bases). The CDR3 DNA sequence: TGTGCCAGCAGCGTCGGGACAATCAGCACAGATACGCAGTATTTT. This codes for CASSVGTISTDTQYF.